These 23 T cell receptor beta chains came from one sample sequenced in a study of PD-1 blockade in classical Hodgkin lymphoma. Following autologous stem cell transplantation, relapse occurred in every patient, and exposure to brentuximab vedotin varied. Generated by immunoSEQ multiplex PCR, the TCRdb table keeps only in-frame clones and is missing some. The sample carries around 65,000 clones, about 87% recorded once. Sequenced here: peripheral blood mononuclear cells (PBMCs), sampled at baseline. The receptors here all came from a human donor with classical Hodgkin lymphoma.

The chain has TRBV5-8 and TRBJ2-7; D perhaps matches TRBD1 (6 bases). CDR1 SGHTS and CDR2 YDEGEE come from the germline V gene. V gave up 8 bases and J gave up 5 bases, with 20 bases separating them. CDR3 length: 14 amino acids. As DNA, the CDR3 is TGTGCCAGTAGCGAGATAGACAGGTTGCACGAGCAGTACTTC. Protein product: CASSEIDRLHEQYF.

J is TRBJ1-5 and V is TRBV6-1; 9 bases match TRBD1. The CDR3 is made up of 14 amino acids. J lost 5 bases, V lost 7 bases, and 6 bases had no gene match. CDR1 and CDR2 from the germline V gene are MNHNS and SASEGT. The CDR3 DNA reads TGTGCCAGCACGGGACAGGGTAGGGATCAGCCCCAGCATTTT. Encoded protein: CASTGQGRDQPQHF.

This rearrangement joins TRBV11-2 to TRBJ1-3; D is undetermined. Per the germline V gene, CDR1 is SGHAT and CDR2 is FQNNGV. The CDR3 has 12 residues. V was pared by 2 bases and J by 2 bases, with 1 base between. The chain's CDR3 is CASSLPGNTIYF. The CDR3 DNA reads TGTGCCAGCAGCTTACCTGGAAACACCATATATTTT.

The chain has TRBV18 and TRBJ1-6, with a possible D match to TRBD1 (5 bases). Germline V lookup: CDR1 KGHSH, CDR2 LQKENI. The CDR3 has 17 residues. V lost 1 base to trimming and J lost 1 base, with 11 bases between them. CDR3 in amino acids: CASSPQGRWSYNSPLHF. Here the CDR3 DNA reads TGTGCCAGCTCACCACAGGGACGGTGGTCCTATAATTCACCCCTCCACTTT.

The genes are TRBV4-1 and TRBJ2-5, with unresolved D. The germline gives CDR1 MGHRA, CDR2 YSYEKL. V gave up 0 bases and J gave up 0 bases, with 17 bases separating them. This CDR3 region has 18 residues. The CDR3 region has the DNA TGCGCCAGCAGCCAAGATTTCGCGGCAGCGCAAAACCAAGAGACCCAGTACTTC. It specifies CASSQDFAAAQNQETQYF.

The DNA of the CDR3 is TGTGCCAGCAGTGCAACAGGGAGGAATCAGCCCCAGCATTTT. Protein sequence: CASSATGRNQPQHF. V and J are TRBV6-1 and TRBJ1-5; D perhaps matches TRBD1 (6 bases). Germline CDR1 reads MNHNS; CDR2 reads SASEGT. There are 14 residues in the CDR3. V lost 4 bases to trimming and J lost 4 bases, with 11 bases between them.

The V call is TRBV27, the J call TRBJ2-7; perhaps D is TRBD1 or TRBD2 (6 bases each). CDR1 and CDR2 (germline): MNHEY, SMNVEV (reference sequence). This CDR3 contains 15 residues. Between the trimmed V and J ends, which lost 2 bases and 3 bases, there was a span of 14 bases. The CDR3 coding sequence is TGTGCCAGCAGTTTAACGGGGGCCCTCCTCTACGAGCAGTACTTC. It codes for CASSLTGALLYEQYF.

The V and J genes are TRBV5-1 and TRBJ2-4; unclear D gene. Germline CDR1 is SGHRS and CDR2 is YFSETQ. The CDR3 sequence is 13 residues long. The germline V and J ends were trimmed by 1 base and 5 bases, with 7 bases remaining between them. Here the CDR3 reads CASSLFGENIQYF. CDR3 sequence (DNA): TGCGCCAGCAGCTTGTTTGGGGAAAACATTCAGTACTTC.

This chain joins TRBV6-5 and TRBJ1-5; 8 bases are a match to TRBD1. J was trimmed by 4 bases and V by 6 bases; bases with no gene match: 5. From germline, CDR1 is MNHEY and CDR2 SVGAGI. CDR3 size: 14 residues. This chain's CDR3 is CASRQGGGNQPQHF. CDR3 sequence (DNA): TGTGCCAGCAGACAGGGGGGAGGTAATCAGCCCCAGCATTTT.

This chain connects TRBV7-9 to TRBJ2-5; no reliable D call. Deletions cut 3 bases from V and 3 bases from J, with 14 bases between. This CDR3 is built from 15 residues. Germline V CDR1 and CDR2: SEHNR, FQNEAQ (reference sequence). The CDR3 loop reads CASSLERSLEETQYF. The CDR3 DNA sequence: TGTGCCAGCAGCTTGGAACGGAGCCTCGAAGAGACCCAGTACTTC.

The rearrangement links TRBV28 to TRBJ2-5; 16 positions agree with TRBD2. The V and J ends lost 3 bases and 6 bases, in that order; junction bases with no gene match: 1. This CDR3 spans 15 amino acids. Germline CDR1 MDHEN, CDR2 SYDVKM. CDR3 in amino acids: CASSLGLAGGQTQYF. As DNA, the CDR3 is TGTGCCAGCAGTTTGGGACTAGCGGGGGGGCAGACCCAGTACTTC.

The V call is TRBV4-3, the J call TRBJ2-3, with unresolved D. The V gene's germline CDR1 is LGHNA and CDR2 YSLEER. V lost 0 bases, J lost 4 bases, and 5 bases lay in between. The CDR3 spans 13 residues. The CDR3 DNA is TGCGCCAGCAGCCAAGATGGGGCAGATACGCAGTATTTT. This encodes CASSQDGADTQYF.

This clone has just one count. The rearrangement uses TRBV27 and TRBJ1-6; D call uncertain. Germline CDR1 and CDR2: MNHEY and SMNVEV (reference sequence). The CDR3 is made up of 13 amino acids. V lost 6 bases to trimming and J lost 8 bases, with 11 bases between them. The DNA for the CDR3 is TGTGCCAGCAGCAGTCAGGTTTATTCACCCCTCCACTTT. Protein sequence: CASSSQVYSPLHF.

The chain recombines TRBV7-9 with TRBJ1-5, with unresolved D. Trimming stripped 6 bases from V and 3 bases from J, with 6 bases between. Germline V lookup: CDR1 SEHNR, CDR2 FQNEAQ (reference sequence). This CDR3 is 12 amino acids long. CDR3 region: CASSSNNQPQHF. CDR3 DNA: TGTGCCAGCAGTTCTAACAATCAGCCCCAGCATTTT.

The chain employs TRBV9 and TRBJ2-7; D is unresolved. The CDR3 contains 14 residues. Germline CDR1 and CDR2: SGDLS and YYNGEE. The V end lost 0 bases, the J end lost 1 base, and 8 bases lay between the germline ends. The CDR3 region is CASSVVDGSYEQYF. CDR3 sequence (DNA): TGTGCCAGCAGCGTAGTAGATGGTTCCTACGAGCAGTACTTC.

This clone was seen a few times. The J gene is TRBJ1-6, the V gene TRBV28; D unresolved. The CDR3 is 15 residues long. CDR1 and CDR2 (germline): MDHEN, SYDVKM. V was shortened by 1 base and J by 7 bases, with 11 bases between the two germline ends. The CDR3 region has the DNA TGTGCCAGCAGTTTATCCAGCCATAGGAATTCACCCCTCCACTTT. The encoded protein is CASSLSSHRNSPLHF.

The rearrangement joins TRBV6-6 to TRBJ1-2, with D unclear. Germline CDR1 reads MNHNY; CDR2 reads SVGAGI (reference sequence). The ends were cut back, 4 bases at V and 7 bases at J, with 19 bases in the middle. There are 15 residues in the CDR3. As DNA, the CDR3 is TGTGCCAGCAGTTCCGGAAGGGTCGACGTCTTTGGCTACACCTTC. Amino acids: CASSSGRVDVFGYTF.

The J gene is TRBJ1-4, the V gene TRBV19, with D uncertain. The ends were cut back, 7 bases at V and 2 bases at J, with 8 bases in the middle. CDR1 is LNHDA, CDR2 SQIVND, per germline (reference sequence). CDR3 length: 13 amino acids. The CDR3 here is CASKTDTNEKLFF. DNA for the CDR3: TGTGCCAGTAAGACGGACACTAATGAAAAACTGTTTTTT.

This chain uses TRBV6-5 with TRBJ2-1; 7 positions agree with TRBD2. Looked up from germline, CDR1 is MNHEY and CDR2 is SVGAGI. V lost 6 bases, J lost 5 bases, and 7 bases stayed unmatched. The CDR3 spans 14 residues. The CDR3 coding sequence is TGTGCCAGCAGCCCCCAGGGACTACACAATGAGCAGTTCTTC. It specifies CASSPQGLHNEQFF.

This clone was picked up a small number of times. The V and J genes are TRBV11-3 and TRBJ1-6; D uncertain. The CDR3 length is 11 residues. Trimming stripped 5 bases from V and 9 bases from J, with 5 bases between. CDR1 SGHNT and CDR2 YENEEA come from the germline V gene. In nucleotides, the CDR3 is TGTGCCAGCAGCCAGAGTTCACCCCTCCACTTT. Its protein is CASSQSSPLHF.

V is TRBV5-1 and J is TRBJ2-7; TRBD2 matches at 8 bases. Trimming removed 1 base from V and 0 bases from J; junction bases left unmatched: 0. Germline CDR1 is SGHRS and CDR2 is YFSETQ. The CDR3 loop spans 14 amino acids. The CDR3 nucleotides read TGCGCCAGCAGCTTGACTAGCGGCTCCTACGAGCAGTACTTC. Translation gives CASSLTSGSYEQYF. Together with reference TRBV5-1 and TRBJ2-7, the CDR3 gives the full variable domain: KAGVTQTPRYLIKTRGQQVTLSCSPISGHRSVSWYQQTPGQGLQFLFEYFSETQRNKGNFPGRFSGRQFSNSRSEMNVSTLELGDSALYLCASSLTSGSYEQYFGPGTRLTVT.

About this clone: An end of the junction differs from the germline gene, which may be a read error. The chain couples TRBV6-6 to TRBJ2-1; D is possibly TRBD1 (6 bases). Germline V gene data show CDR1 as MNHNY and CDR2 as SVGAGI (reference sequence). The CDR3 has 13 residues. This CDR3 is CASTETGTNEQFF. The DNA of the CDR3 is TGTGCCAGCACCGAAACAGGGACCAATGAACAGTTCTTC.

The chain carries TRBV4-2 and TRBJ2-3; D gene uncertain. Trimming removed 2 bases from V and 4 bases from J, with 7 bases in between. The germline V gene encodes CDR1 LGHNA and CDR2 YNFKEQ. CDR3 length equals 13 residues. CDR3 in DNA: TGTGCCAGCAGCCAATTTTTCGCAGATACGCAGTATTTT. Translated, it gives CASSQFFADTQYF.